What follows are 30 T cell receptor beta chains derived from one specimen sequenced in a study of cytomegalovirus exposure and HLA in healthy donors (dated by TCRdb to the late 2010s). Libraries were made using the immunoSEQ multiplex PCR assay. For the multiplex PCR, a mixture combining 60 forward primers for TCR Vbeta segments and 13 reverse primers for TCR Jbeta segments was used. TCRdb retrieved this table from immuneACCESS and kept in-frame rearrangements only. Not all clones are present; in checked studies, unresolved V genes account for under half, and no reason is known for the remainder. The sample table holds around 250,000 clones, of which approximately 80% were seen once. The ten largest make up almost 8% of the sample. Sequenced input: PBMCs. The receptors stem from a woman aged 55-69 years in good health and CMV-seropositive.

This chain links TRBV16 with TRBJ2-7; D gene uncertain. The CDR3 is made up of 13 amino acids. V was cut by 3 bases and J by 0 bases, with 6 bases left in between. Germline CDR1 reads KGHSY; CDR2 reads FQNENV. The CDR3 region is CASSQFNSYEQYF. CDR3 nucleotide sequence: TGTGCCAGCAGCCAGTTTAACTCCTACGAGCAGTACTTC.

The chain uses TRBV6-5 and TRBJ2-7; D may be TRBD2 (6 bases). The CDR3 is 14 residues long. Trimming took 0 bases from V and 3 from J, leaving 9 bases between them. Germline assignment: CDR1 MNHEY and CDR2 SVGAGI. The CDR3 region is CASSYSGGGYEQYF. The CDR3 DNA reads as TGTGCCAGCAGTTACTCGGGGGGAGGCTACGAGCAGTACTTC.

The chain is built from TRBV25-1 and TRBJ1-5; no clear D. V was cut by 5 bases and J by 2 bases, with 10 bases left in between. Germline V gene sequence: CDR1 MGHDK, CDR2 SYGVNS. This CDR3 has 14 residues. The CDR3 bases are TGTGCCAGCAGTCGGGATAGGGGCAATCAGCCCCAGCATTTT. This codes for CASSRDRGNQPQHF. The full variable domain, in which reference TRBV25-1 and TRBJ1-5 provide the parts outside the CDR3, is EADIYQTPRYLVIGTGKKITLECSQTMGHDKMYWYQQDPGMELHLIHYSYGVNSTEKGDLSSESTVSRIRTEHFPLTLESARPSHTSQYLCASSRDRGNQPQHFGDGTRLSIL.

This rearrangement joins TRBV5-1 to TRBJ2-7; 7 nucleotides line up with TRBD1. V was clipped by 3 bases and J by 6 bases; unmatched bases: 3. The CDR3 is made up of 12 amino acids. Germline assignment: CDR1 SGHRS and CDR2 YFSETQ. This CDR3 reads CASSSTGVEQYF. The CDR3 region has the DNA TGCGCCAGCAGCTCCACAGGGGTCGAGCAGTACTTC.

The chain links TRBV19 to TRBJ1-5; 8 positions match TRBD1. Germline lookup yields CDR1 LNHDA and CDR2 SQIVND (reference sequence). The CDR3 totals 15 residues. The ends lost 8 bases at V and 3 bases at J; junction bases unmatched: 9. In nucleotides, the CDR3 is TGTGCCAGTCATTTCGGACAGGGACTCAATCAGCCCCAGCATTTT. Amino acid sequence: CASHFGQGLNQPQHF.

This chain links TRBV5-1 with TRBJ2-6, with 7 bases identical to TRBD1. This CDR3 comprises 17 residues. Germline CDR1 SGHRS, CDR2 YFSETQ. V was clipped by 0 bases and J by 2 bases; unmatched bases: 5. CDR3 in amino acids: CASSLDLDRAGANVLTF. In DNA form, the CDR3 reads TGCGCCAGCAGCTTGGATCTCGACAGGGCTGGGGCCAACGTCCTGACTTTC.

This clone was seen ten or more times. This chain joins TRBV6-5 and TRBJ2-7; 9 bases line up with TRBD2. Trimming cost V 6 bases and J 1 base; bases outside gene matches: 7. This CDR3 spans 15 amino acids. CDR1 is MNHEY, CDR2 SVGAGI, per germline. Here the CDR3 reads CASSLTSGLSYEQYF. The CDR3 nucleotides read TGTGCCAGCAGCCTGACTAGCGGACTTTCCTACGAGCAGTACTTC.

This rearrangement joins TRBV27 to TRBJ1-1; D gene unclear. The germline V gene encodes CDR1 MNHEY and CDR2 SMNVEV (reference sequence). V dropped 2 bases and J dropped 2 bases, with 6 bases sitting between them. The CDR3 consists of 13 residues. As DNA, the CDR3 is TGTGCCAGCAGTTTAGAGCTTAACACTGAAGCTTTCTTT. This encodes CASSLELNTEAFF.

This chain connects TRBV5-1 to TRBJ1-1; 7 bases align to TRBD1. The CDR3 length is 14 residues. Germline CDR1 reads SGHRS; CDR2 reads YFSETQ. J lost 3 bases, V lost 4 bases, and 6 bases had no gene match. Written as DNA, the CDR3 is TGCGCCAGCAGCACTCTTGACAGGGACACTGAAGCTTTCTTT. This codes for CASSTLDRDTEAFF.

The chain combines TRBV4-2 with TRBJ2-2; D might be TRBD2 (5 bases). The V end was cut by 0 bases, the J end by 1 base, with 9 bases between. Germline V CDR1 and CDR2: LGHNA, YNFKEQ. The CDR3 length is 16 residues. The chain's CDR3 is CASSQDTGKNTGELFF. As DNA, the CDR3 is TGTGCCAGCAGCCAAGATACCGGGAAGAACACCGGGGAGCTGTTTTTT.

This clone showed up just once. The V and J genes are TRBV2 and TRBJ2-3; 9 bases are shared with TRBD2. The CDR3 length is 14 residues. After removal of 2 bases from V and 6 bases from J, the junction contained 3 bases not matched to a gene. The germline V gene encodes CDR1 SNHLY and CDR2 FYNNEI. CDR3 nucleotides: TGTGCCAGCAGTGAACTAGCGGGAACGGATACGCAGTATTTT. Translation gives CASSELAGTDTQYF.

The rearrangement links TRBV18 to TRBJ2-7; the D gene is possibly TRBD1 (5 bases). This CDR3 comprises 14 residues. Germline loops: CDR1 KGHSH, CDR2 LQKENI. V was pared by 3 bases and J by 5 bases, with 14 bases between. Written as DNA, the CDR3 is TGTGCCAGCTCACCCATGCAGGGTTCCCACGAGCAGTACTTC. It yields the protein CASSPMQGSHEQYF.

V gene TRBV5-1 combines with J gene TRBJ1-1; D gene uncertain. The CDR3 sequence is 15 residues long. V lost 6 bases, J lost 11 bases, and 26 bases lay in between. Germline values: CDR1 SGHRS, CDR2 YFSETQ. The CDR3 protein is CASTLGGSEQPVAFF. CDR3 bases: TGCGCCAGCACCTTAGGCGGATCAGAACAACCCGTGGCTTTCTTT.

The CDR3 spells CASSPPGTALGEQYF. The CDR3 coding sequence is TGTGCCAGTAGTCCCCCCGGGACAGCACTTGGTGAGCAGTACTTC. The rearrangement joins TRBV19 to TRBJ2-7; 7 bases align to TRBD1. Germline V gives CDR1 LNHDA, CDR2 SQIVND (reference sequence). V shed 5 bases, J shed 7 bases, and the junction held 14 bases outside the gene matches. This CDR3 region has 15 residues.

The genes are TRBV6-5 and TRBJ1-2; perhaps TRBD1 as D (5 bases). V was shortened by 6 bases and J by 2 bases, with 7 bases between the two germline ends. Germline V gene data show CDR1 as MNHEY and CDR2 as SVGAGI. The CDR3 runs to 12 residues. For the CDR3, the DNA is TGTGCCAGCAGGACAGTGAACTATGGCTACACCTTC. It codes for CASRTVNYGYTF.

This clone was observed a single time. The rearrangement uses TRBV9 and TRBJ2-3; D might be TRBD1 (6 bases). CDR1 SGDLS and CDR2 YYNGEE come from the germline V gene. The CDR3 has 15 residues. V gave up 3 bases and J gave up 6 bases, with 17 bases separating them. The CDR3 region has the DNA TGTGCCAGCAGCGAAAAGGGGGTGGGGCGGGATACGCAGTATTTT. Amino acid sequence: CASSEKGVGRDTQYF.

This clone occurred a few times. This specimen includes other DNA sequences encoding the same CDR3. The chain couples TRBV7-9 to TRBJ2-1; 10 bases map to TRBD1. V shed 5 bases and J 7 bases; nucleotides not matched to a gene: 5. The CDR3 contains 14 residues. Per germline, CDR1 SEHNR and CDR2 FQNEAQ (reference sequence). The CDR3 region is CASSPWTGGNEQFF. In nucleotides, the CDR3 is TGTGCCAGCAGCCCCTGGACAGGGGGGAATGAGCAGTTCTTC.

V gene TRBV5-1 combines with J gene TRBJ2-7, with D perhaps matching TRBD2 (5 bases). This CDR3 has 15 residues. CDR1 is SGHRS, CDR2 YFSETQ, per germline. V lost 0 bases to trimming and J lost 5 bases, with 15 bases between them. CDR3 amino acids: CASSLATTLGDEQYF. The CDR3 coding sequence is TGCGCCAGCAGCTTGGCGACTACCCTGGGAGACGAGCAGTACTTC.

The J gene is TRBJ1-1, the V gene TRBV18; TRBD1 might be the D (5 bases). CDR1 KGHSH and CDR2 LQKENI come from the germline V gene. CDR3 length equals 13 residues. Trimming stripped 2 bases from V and 11 bases from J, with 15 bases between. Written as DNA, the CDR3 is TGTGCCAGCTCACCAGCTGGCGGGGCTGGGGCTTTCTTT. Translated, it gives CASSPAGGAGAFF. Full variable domain (rest looked up from reference TRBV18 and TRBJ1-1): NAGVMQNPRHLVRRRGQEARLRCSPMKGHSHVYWYRQLPEEGLKFMVYLQKENIIDESGMPKERFSAEFPKEGPSILRIQQVVRGDSAAYFCASSPAGGAGAFFGQGTRLTVV.

The chain links TRBV19 to TRBJ1-2, with unresolved D. The germline V and J ends were trimmed by 4 bases and 0 bases, with 9 bases remaining between them. Germline CDR1 reads LNHDA; CDR2 reads SQIVND (reference sequence). The CDR3 is 14 residues long. The CDR3 region has the DNA TGTGCCAGTAGTACCCCGGGAGCTAACTATGGCTACACCTTC. It is translated as CASSTPGANYGYTF.

This chain uses TRBV7-6 with TRBJ2-1, with 9 positions matching TRBD1. CDR1 is SGHVS and CDR2 is FNYEAQ in the germline V gene. CDR3 length: 19 residues. V lost 5 bases, J lost 3 bases, and 17 bases stayed unmatched. CDR3 bases: TGTGCCAGCAGCCCCACCCAGGGACAGGGAAGGGGATACTACAATGAGCAGTTCTTC. Translating it yields CASSPTQGQGRGYYNEQFF. Supplemented by reference TRBV7-6 and TRBJ2-1, the full variable domain reads GAGVSQSPRYKVTKRGQDVALRCDPISGHVSLYWYRQALGQGPEFLTYFNYEAQQDKSGLPNDRFSAERPEGSISTLTIQRTEQRDSAMYRCASSPTQGQGRGYYNEQFFGPGTRLTVL.

About this clone itself: This CDR3 is also generated by other DNA sequences in the sample. V is TRBV5-1 and J is TRBJ1-1; 8 nucleotides align to TRBD1. V dropped 6 bases and J dropped 4; count of bases not matched to a gene: 11. The CDR3 loop spans 15 amino acids. Germline V gives CDR1 SGHRS, CDR2 YFSETQ. The CDR3 is CASTPRTGGPTEAFF. The CDR3 nucleotides are TGCGCCAGCACCCCACGAACAGGGGGACCCACTGAAGCTTTCTTT. Complete variable domain (other parts from reference TRBV5-1 and TRBJ1-1): KAGVTQTPRYLIKTRGQQVTLSCSPISGHRSVSWYQQTPGQGLQFLFEYFSETQRNKGNFPGRFSGRQFSNSRSEMNVSTLELGDSALYLCASTPRTGGPTEAFFGQGTRLTVV.

The V gene is TRBV18, the J gene TRBJ2-7; 8 bases map to TRBD1. The V gene end was trimmed by 3 bases and the J gene end by 0 bases; junction bases not matched to a gene: 4. The V gene's germline CDR1 is KGHSH and CDR2 LQKENI. The CDR3 covers 15 residues. The CDR3 loop reads CASSPGQANSYEQYF. CDR3 nucleotides: TGTGCCAGCTCACCGGGACAGGCAAACTCCTACGAGCAGTACTTC. The complete variable domain, with remaining parts taken from reference TRBV18 and TRBJ2-7, reads NAGVMQNPRHLVRRRGQEARLRCSPMKGHSHVYWYRQLPEEGLKFMVYLQKENIIDESGMPKERFSAEFPKEGPSILRIQQVVRGDSAAYFCASSPGQANSYEQYFGPGTRLTVT.

The CDR3 coding sequence is TGTGCCAGCAGTGAAGCTCGGACAGTCCTTGTGACGCAGTATTTT. Its translation: CASSEARTVLVTQYF. The chain couples TRBV6-1 to TRBJ2-3; possibly TRBD1 for D (6 bases). The CDR3 is 15 amino acids. Trimming shortened V by 0 bases and J by 9 bases, and 16 bases separated the two germline ends. Germline V lookup: CDR1 MNHNS, CDR2 SASEGT.

The V gene is TRBV5-6, the J gene TRBJ2-3; D perhaps matches TRBD2 (5 bases). V was trimmed by 2 bases and J by 3 bases, leaving 13 bases between them. CDR3 length: 15 residues. Germline V gene data show CDR1 as SGHDT and CDR2 as YYEEEE. The CDR3 sequence is CASSFRGVRTDTQYF. The CDR3 coding sequence is TGTGCCAGCAGCTTTCGGGGAGTTCGAACAGATACGCAGTATTTT.

V and J are TRBV11-1 and TRBJ1-1; TRBD1 might be the D (6 bases). V lost 2 bases and J 4 bases, leaving 11 bases between the germline ends. Germline assignment: CDR1 SGHAT and CDR2 FQDESV (reference sequence). This CDR3 has 14 residues. As DNA, the CDR3 is TGTGCCAGCAGCTTACCAGGGGTAGGCACTGAAGCTTTCTTT. Its protein product is CASSLPGVGTEAFF.

The V gene is TRBV2, the J gene TRBJ2-1; 8 nucleotides align to TRBD2. This CDR3 contains 19 residues. The germline V gene has CDR1 SNHLY and CDR2 FYNNEI. V shed 3 bases, J shed 5 bases, and the junction held 18 bases outside the gene matches. The CDR3 region is CASSEPQGTSGFPNNEQFF. CDR3 sequence (DNA): TGTGCCAGCAGTGAGCCCCAGGGAACTAGCGGTTTCCCCAACAATGAGCAGTTCTTC.

The chain uses TRBV7-2 and TRBJ1-2; no clear D gene. V lost 4 bases and J 2 bases, leaving 11 bases between the germline ends. This CDR3 comprises 14 residues. Germline CDR1 is SGHTA and CDR2 is FQGNSA. CDR3 sequence: CASSSYKSNYGYTF. The CDR3 bases are TGTGCCAGCAGCTCGTACAAATCAAACTATGGCTACACCTTC.

This clone was recorded a few times. The chain couples TRBV7-2 to TRBJ2-2, with 10 bases matching TRBD1. Looked up from germline, CDR1 is SGHTA and CDR2 is FQGNSA. J gave up 5 bases and V 1 base, and 10 bases lay outside the gene matches. The CDR3 consists of 18 residues. Here the CDR3 reads CASSLDPPGQGRTGELFF. The CDR3 region has the DNA TGTGCCAGCAGCTTAGATCCCCCGGGACAGGGGAGAACCGGGGAGCTGTTTTTT.

The chain combines TRBV19 with TRBJ2-7; TRBD1 might be the D (6 bases). CDR1 and CDR2 (germline): LNHDA, SQIVND (reference sequence). The CDR3 loop spans 13 amino acids. Between the trimmed V and J ends, which lost 5 bases and 12 bases, there was a span of 20 bases. DNA for the CDR3: TGTGCCAGTAGTGGGGGCGACAGGACTCAACTGTACTTC. It codes for CASSGGDRTQLYF.